The 24 T cell receptor beta chains below all came from one sample that was sequenced in a study of cytomegalovirus exposure and HLA in healthy donors. This PCR relied on a set of 60 Vbeta primers and 13 Jbeta primers. Data came from immunoSEQ multiplex PCR; TCRdb stores just in-frame clones and leaves some out. The top ten clones hold 6% to 7.5% of a sample with 100,000 or so clones, 83% of them seen once. The sample consisted of PBMCs. The receptors stem from a man aged 18-30 years in good health and CMV-seronegative.

This clone was detected only once. The genes are TRBV13 and TRBJ2-1, with D possibly matching TRBD1 (5 bases). V was cut by 0 bases and J by 5 bases, with 11 bases left in between. CDR3 length equals 15 residues. Looked up from germline, CDR1 is PRHDT and CDR2 is FYEKMQ (reference sequence). The CDR3 DNA is TGTGCCAGCAGCTTAGGTCAGGGATGGAACAATGAGCAGTTCTTC. This translates into CASSLGQGWNNEQFF.

The chain is built from TRBV14 and TRBJ1-5; the D gene is possibly TRBD1 (6 bases). The CDR3 has 17 residues. Between the trimmed V and J ends, which lost 1 base and 2 bases, there was a span of 15 bases. Per the germline V gene, CDR1 is SGHDN and CDR2 is FVKESK. The CDR3 loop reads CASSQGSGGVGNQPQHF. For the CDR3, the DNA is TGTGCCAGCAGCCAAGGGTCGGGGGGCGTAGGCAATCAGCCCCAGCATTTT.

The V gene is TRBV19, the J gene TRBJ2-2; 7 nucleotides line up with TRBD1. The V gene's germline CDR1 is LNHDA and CDR2 SQIVND (reference sequence). The CDR3 sequence is 15 residues long. Trimming cost V 7 bases and J 3 bases; bases outside gene matches: 8. CDR3: CASKTGAEYTGELFF. The CDR3 DNA reads TGTGCCAGTAAAACAGGGGCGGAATACACCGGGGAGCTGTTTTTT.

The genes are TRBV6-1 and TRBJ2-1; tentative D call: TRBD1 (5 bases). The CDR3 runs 14 residues. Between the trimmed V and J ends, which lost 6 bases and 2 bases, there was a span of 11 bases. Looked up from germline, CDR1 is MNHNS and CDR2 is SASEGT. CDR3 region: CASRRTRPYNEQFF. CDR3 sequence (DNA): TGTGCCAGCAGACGGACAAGACCCTACAATGAGCAGTTCTTC.

The chain carries TRBV6-6 and TRBJ1-4, with D uncertain. The CDR3 has 15 residues. V was cut by 6 bases and J by 6 bases, with 17 bases left in between. Germline V gene data show CDR1 as MNHNY and CDR2 as SVGAGI (reference sequence). The CDR3 DNA sequence: TGTGCCAGCAGGAACGAGGGAGCGTGGGATGAAAAACTGTTTTTT. Translating it yields CASRNEGAWDEKLFF.

The chain employs TRBV5-1 and TRBJ1-2; tentatively, D is TRBD1 (5 bases). Germline V gene lookup returns CDR1 SGHRS and CDR2 YFSETQ. V was trimmed by 4 bases and J by 2 bases, leaving 21 bases between them. This CDR3 contains 17 residues. The CDR3 spells CASSPGREAGPNYGYTF. CDR3 sequence (DNA): TGCGCCAGCAGCCCGGGGAGGGAAGCGGGGCCGAACTATGGCTACACCTTC.

DNA of the CDR3: TGTGCCAGCAGCGTAGAGGGGGCGAGGTCAGATACGCAGTATTTT. This codes for CASSVEGARSDTQYF. This rearrangement joins TRBV9 to TRBJ2-3, with TRBD1 identical over 7 bases. This CDR3 region has 15 residues. J lost 4 bases, V lost 0 bases, and 5 bases had no gene match. CDR1 is SGDLS and CDR2 is YYNGEE in the germline V gene.

In its sample, this clone was seen a few times. The V and J genes are TRBV5-4 and TRBJ1-1, with D unresolved. Trimming pared 4 bases from V and 6 bases from J, leaving 16 bases between. CDR1 and CDR2 (germline): SGHNT, YYREEE (reference sequence). CDR3 size: 14 residues. The CDR3 DNA follows: TGTGCCAGCAGCCCGGCGCTGAGGAGAGCTGAAGCTTTCTTT. As protein: CASSPALRRAEAFF. The entire variable domain, with the rest obtained from reference TRBV5-4 and TRBJ1-1, is as follows: ETGVTQSPTHLIKTRGQQVTLRCSSQSGHNTVSWYQQALGQGPQFIFQYYREEENGRGNFPPRFSGLQFPNYSSELNVNALELDDSALYLCASSPALRRAEAFFGQGTRLTVV.

The V call is TRBV6-5, the J call TRBJ1-2; D is uncertain. The CDR3 has 12 residues. Germline V gene lookup returns CDR1 MNHEY and CDR2 SVGAGI. V dropped 6 bases and J dropped 5 bases, with 10 bases sitting between them. This chain's CDR3 is CASRPDSYGYTF. The CDR3 DNA follows: TGTGCCAGCAGACCTGACTCGTATGGCTACACCTTC.

The J gene is TRBJ2-7, the V gene TRBV14, with 9 bases that match TRBD1. Germline values: CDR1 SGHDN, CDR2 FVKESK. The CDR3 is made up of 14 amino acids. Trimming took 4 bases from V and 2 from J; bases not matched to a gene: 3. The CDR3 here is CASSPGTGTYEQYF. The CDR3 DNA follows: TGTGCCAGCAGCCCCGGGACAGGGACCTACGAGCAGTACTTC.

The rearrangement links TRBV25-1 to TRBJ2-7; 8 bases fit TRBD1. Germline trimming cut 3 bases from V and 12 bases from J; bases unmatched to any gene: 7. The CDR3 runs 12 residues. Germline lookup yields CDR1 MGHDK and CDR2 SYGVNS. CDR3 loop: CASSEGIGQGYF. The CDR3, as DNA: TGTGCCAGCAGTGAGGGAATTGGACAGGGGTACTTC.

V is TRBV7-8 and J is TRBJ1-1; 8 bases map to TRBD1. This CDR3 spans 14 amino acids. Per germline, CDR1 SGHVS and CDR2 FQNEAQ. V dropped 5 bases and J dropped 7; count of bases not matched to a gene: 9. CDR3 residues: CASSPGTGWGEAFF. The DNA of the CDR3 is TGTGCCAGCAGCCCGGGGACAGGTTGGGGTGAAGCTTTCTTT.

This chain connects TRBV9 to TRBJ1-2; 7 positions agree with TRBD1. The germline V gene encodes CDR1 SGDLS and CDR2 YYNGEE. Unmatched junction bases numbered 14, after V lost 0 bases and J lost 6 bases. This CDR3 spans 17 amino acids. The DNA for the CDR3 is TGTGCCAGCAGCGTAGCTACGATTGGACAGGATGTCGATGGCTACACCTTC. Amino acid sequence: CASSVATIGQDVDGYTF. Full variable domain (missing parts from reference TRBV9 and TRBJ1-2): DSGVTQTPKHLITATGQRVTLRCSPRSGDLSVYWYQQSLDQGLQFLIQYYNGEERAKGNILERFSAQQFPDLHSELNLSSLELGDSALYFCASSVATIGQDVDGYTFGSGTRLTVV.

V and J are TRBV11-2 and TRBJ2-7; D call uncertain. The CDR3 extends over 11 amino acids. V lost 4 bases and J 3 bases, leaving 4 bases between the germline ends. Germline CDR1 is SGHAT and CDR2 is FQNNGV. The CDR3 bases are TGTGCCAGCAGCTCCATCTACGAGCAGTACTTC. Translated: CASSSIYEQYF.

The V call is TRBV29-1, the J call TRBJ1-1; D is perhaps TRBD1 (6 bases). The V end lost 4 bases, the J end lost 1 base, and 13 bases lay between the germline ends. The germline CDR1 and CDR2 sequences are SQVTM and ANQGSEA. The CDR3 loop spans 14 amino acids. The CDR3 sequence: CSVAAQQGNTEAFF. The CDR3 bases are TGCAGCGTTGCAGCCCAACAGGGGAACACTGAAGCTTTCTTT.

This clone has more than one count but fewer than ten. The chain has TRBV6-6 and TRBJ1-2, with TRBD1 matching 8 bases. CDR1 is MNHNY, CDR2 SVGAGI, per germline (reference sequence). V trimming: 0 bases; J trimming: 5 bases; junction bases outside the gene matches: 8. The CDR3 sequence is 16 residues long. Here the CDR3 reads CASSYSMGDRRYGYTF. The CDR3 region has the DNA TGTGCCAGCAGTTACTCGATGGGGGACAGGAGGTATGGCTACACCTTC.

The J gene is TRBJ1-2, the V gene TRBV16; D gene uncertain. The CDR3 is 15 amino acids. Germline-derived CDR1 and CDR2 are KGHSY and FQNENV. Trimming shortened V by 3 bases and J by 0 bases, and 11 bases separated the two germline ends. CDR3 DNA: TGTGCCAGCAGCCAGGGCTCTGCCCCTAACTATGGCTACACCTTC. This encodes CASSQGSAPNYGYTF.

This clone was recorded only once. CDR3 nucleotides: TGTGCCAGCAGTGAATCTGATGGTGAGTATGAGCAGTTCTTC. This sequence encodes CASSESDGEYEQFF. This chain connects TRBV25-1 to TRBJ2-1; unclear D gene. The ends were cut back, 1 base at V and 8 bases at J, with 12 bases in the middle. There are 14 residues in the CDR3. CDR1 is MGHDK and CDR2 is SYGVNS in the germline V gene.

The chain joins TRBV29-1 to TRBJ1-1, with a tentative D call TRBD1 (5 bases). The CDR3 runs to 12 residues. V was pared by 5 bases and J by 8 bases, with 15 bases between. CDR1 and CDR2 from the germline V gene are SQVTM and ANQGSEA. CDR3 DNA: TGCAGCGTTACCCCGACAGTGCAGGAAGCTTTCTTT. This encodes CSVTPTVQEAFF.

V and J are TRBV29-1 and TRBJ2-4; D gene ambiguous. The CDR3 extends over 16 amino acids. Germline CDR1 SQVTM, CDR2 ANQGSEA. Trimming shortened V by 0 bases and J by 0 bases, and 12 bases separated the two germline ends. CDR3 loop: CSVEDCFRLAKNIQYF. CDR3 nucleotides: TGCAGCGTTGAAGATTGTTTCAGATTAGCCAAAAACATTCAGTACTTC.

The chain joins TRBV13 to TRBJ2-5, with 14 bases aligning to TRBD2. The CDR3 extends over 18 amino acids. V dropped 5 bases and J dropped 4; count of bases not matched to a gene: 12. CDR1 PRHDT and CDR2 FYEKMQ come from the germline V gene (reference sequence). In DNA form, the CDR3 reads TGTGCCAGCAGCCCTGGGGGGACTAGCGGGAGACGGGGAGAGACCCAGTACTTC. Protein: CASSPGGTSGRRGETQYF.

The chain couples TRBV27 to TRBJ2-5; tentative D call: TRBD2 (6 bases). Near its end, the DNA agrees better with TRBJ2-7, so the J call may be wrong. The CDR3 sequence is 14 residues long. Looked up from germline, CDR1 is MNHEY and CDR2 is SMNVEV (reference sequence). The CDR3 DNA reads TGTGCCAGCACCTCCGGGGGATTCGGGTACGAGCAGTACTTC. This gives the protein CASTSGGFGYEQYF.

The CDR3 loop is CASSLQGFEQYF. CDR3 nucleotide sequence: TGCGCCAGCAGCTTACAGGGCTTCGAGCAGTACTTC. This sequence joins TRBV5-1 and TRBJ2-7, with D perhaps TRBD1 (6 bases). V was pared by 2 bases and J by 6 bases, with 9 bases between. The CDR3 length is 12 residues. Germline V gene data show CDR1 as SGHRS and CDR2 as YFSETQ.

V is TRBV19 and J is TRBJ2-1; 8 bases are a match to TRBD2. This CDR3 region has 15 residues. The germline V gene has CDR1 LNHDA and CDR2 SQIVND (reference sequence). The trim removed 3 bases at V and 2 bases at J, leaving 3 bases unmatched. The chain's CDR3 is CASSIPAGAYNEQFF. CDR3 nucleotides: TGTGCCAGTAGTATTCCAGCGGGAGCCTACAATGAGCAGTTCTTC.